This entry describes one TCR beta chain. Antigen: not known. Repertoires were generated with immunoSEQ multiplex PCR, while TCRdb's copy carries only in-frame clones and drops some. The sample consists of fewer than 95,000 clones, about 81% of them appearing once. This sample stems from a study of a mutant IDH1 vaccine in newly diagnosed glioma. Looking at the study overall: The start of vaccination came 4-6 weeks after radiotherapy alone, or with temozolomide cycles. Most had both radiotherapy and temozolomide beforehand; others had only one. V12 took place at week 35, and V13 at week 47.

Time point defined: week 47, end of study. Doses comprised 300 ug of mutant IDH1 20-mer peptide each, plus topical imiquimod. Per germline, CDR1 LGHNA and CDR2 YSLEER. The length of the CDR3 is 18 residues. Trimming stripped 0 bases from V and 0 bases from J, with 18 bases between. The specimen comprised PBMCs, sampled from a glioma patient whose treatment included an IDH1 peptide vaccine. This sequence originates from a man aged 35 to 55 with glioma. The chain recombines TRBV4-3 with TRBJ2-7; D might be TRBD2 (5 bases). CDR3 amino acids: CASSQDRGVGLSSYEQYF. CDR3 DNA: TGCGCCAGCAGCCAAGATCGGGGTGTCGGCCTGAGCTCCTACGAGCAGTACTTC.